This is a list of T cell receptor beta chains from one sample in a study of graft-versus-host responses after intestinal transplantation. Clones were sequenced by immunoSEQ multiplex PCR, and TCRdb holds only the in-frame ones, with some missing. The table shows roughly 9,800 clones, with under 95% occurring only once. This specimen was PBMCs, taken approximately 47 days after intestinal transplant. The source of these receptors is a human patient who received an intestinal transplant, so some T cells may come from the graft donor. Both conserved end residues are part of each CDR3. D genes are given only for firm matches. Some rows have no size entry. The others give once, few or many, or a class for an expanded clone.

d_call	v_call	j_call	clone_size	cdr3_aa	cdr3_nt
NA	TRBV7-2	TRBJ1-1	NA	CASSLGPLTGGGEAFF	TGTGCCAGCAGCTTAGGTCCCCTGACAGGAGGAGGTGAAGCTTTCTTT
TRBD1	TRBV27	TRBJ1-2	NA	CASSITPTGGKGYGYTF	TGTGCCAGCAGTATTACTCCGACAGGGGGAAAAGGCTATGGCTACACCTTC
TRBD2	TRBV29-1	TRBJ2-2	NA	CSVRGLDAGELFF	TGCAGCGTCCGGGGACTAGACGCCGGGGAGCTGTTTTTT
NA	TRBV27	TRBJ1-1	NA	CASSLSMGGAGTEAFF	TGTGCCAGCAGTTTATCGATGGGGGGCGCGGGCACTGAAGCTTTCTTT
TRBD2	TRBV11-2	TRBJ2-5	NA	CASSLVPASGGETQYF	TGTGCCAGCAGCTTAGTTCCGGCTAGCGGTGGAGAGACCCAGTACTTC
TRBD1	TRBV4-1	TRBJ1-5	NA	CASSQETGPYQPQHF	TGCGCCAGCAGCCAAGAGACAGGGCCCTATCAGCCCCAGCATTTT
NA	TRBV7-3	TRBJ2-3	NA	CASSQFQTDTQYF	TGTGCCAGCAGCCAATTCCAAACAGATACGCAGTATTTT
NA	TRBV19	TRBJ1-4	NA	CASSKTARANEKLFF	TGTGCCAGTAGTAAGACCGCGCGGGCGAATGAAAAACTGTTTTTT
NA	TRBV28	TRBJ1-5	NA	CASSSVAGDVQPQHF	TGTGCCAGCAGTTCCGTGGCAGGGGATGTTCAGCCCCAGCATTTT
NA	TRBV21-1	TRBJ2-7	NA	CASNIMIKFPYEQYF	TGTGCCAGCAACATTATGATAAAGTTTCCCTACGAGCAGTACTTC
TRBD1	TRBV25-1	TRBJ2-2	NA	CASSGDRRTGELFF	TGTGCCAGCAGTGGGGACAGGAGGACCGGGGAGCTGTTTTTT
NA	TRBV29-1	TRBJ2-1	NA	CSVGLSGNEQFF	TGCAGCGTTGGACTATCTGGCAATGAGCAGTTCTTC
TRBD1	TRBV5-6	TRBJ1-1	NA	CASSLRQGGGDTEAFF	TGTGCCAGCAGCTTGAGACAGGGAGGTGGGGACACTGAAGCTTTCTTT
NA	TRBV2	TRBJ2-6	once	CASSEAGSGANVLTF	TGTGCCAGCAGCGAGGCCGGCTCTGGGGCCAACGTCCTGACTTTC
NA	TRBV5-5	TRBJ2-3	NA	CASVSLPPFIEEDTQYF	TGTGCCAGCGTGAGCTTACCCCCCTTTATAGAGGAGGATACGCAGTATTTT
NA	TRBV7-2	TRBJ2-1	NA	CASSLGRPSSYNEQFF	TGTGCCAGCAGCTTAGGTCGTCCTAGCTCCTACAATGAGCAGTTCTTC
TRBD2	TRBV19	TRBJ2-7	NA	CASSFGLAGEQYF	TGTGCCAGTAGTTTTGGACTAGCAGGCGAGCAGTACTTC
NA	TRBV4-1	TRBJ2-1	once	CASSRHIGSSYNEQFF	TGCGCCAGCAGCCGGCACATAGGGAGCTCCTACAATGAGCAGTTCTTC
TRBD2	TRBV27	TRBJ2-1	NA	CASTEKGLAGNEQFF	TGTGCCAGCACCGAAAAAGGACTAGCTGGCAATGAGCAGTTCTTC
NA	TRBV15	TRBJ1-1	few	CATSRLKNTEAFF	TGTGCCACCAGCAGACTCAAGAACACTGAAGCTTTCTTT
TRBD2	TRBV28	TRBJ2-7	NA	CASSSGLAGGLYEQYF	TGTGCCAGCAGTTCGGGACTAGCGGGGGGGCTCTACGAGCAGTACTTC